This T cell receptor (beta chain) appears in the sequencing data of a study of T cell responses to AZD1222 COVID-19 vaccine. Study findings and constraints: An increase in Spike-specific TCR breadth and depth was observed after two AZD1222 doses.

The protocol was immunoSEQ multiplex PCR, while the TCRdb copy is restricted to in-frame clones and leaves out a portion. The profile shows 150,000 or so clones, 85% to 95% of them singletons. Germline assignment: CDR1 SGHRS and CDR2 YFSETQ. The CDR3 runs 13 residues. Trimming stripped 1 base from V and 4 bases from J, with 8 bases between. The sample holds a few counts of this clone. The antigen is not known. The J gene is TRBJ1-1, the V gene TRBV5-1; D may be TRBD1 (6 bases). The sample here was peripheral blood, taken on day 0 of AZD1222 vaccination. The TCR was taken from an adult in good health. The CDR3: CASSLQGSTEAFF. The CDR3 bases are TGCGCCAGCAGCTTGCAGGGGAGCACTGAAGCTTTCTTT.